This T cell receptor (beta chain) stems from a study of blood T cell repertoires in COVID-19. V was clipped by 5 bases and J by 5 bases, with 13 bases between them. The CDR3 runs to 13 residues. CDR1 is SGHNT and CDR2 is YYREEE in the germline V gene (reference sequence). Libraries were prepared by immunoSEQ multiplex PCR; TCRdb keeps only in-frame clonotypes and omits some of them. Among more than 250,000 clones listed, 86% were seen once. This TCR was sampled from a woman younger than 30 who had recovered from COVID-19. This rearrangement joins TRBV5-4 to TRBJ1-1; the D is unclear. Sequencing was done on a sample of PBMCs or T cells enriched from blood (not recorded which). CDR3 loop: CASSSGTMTEAFF. The CDR3 region has the DNA TGTGCCAGCAGTTCTGGTACTATGACTGAAGCTTTCTTT.